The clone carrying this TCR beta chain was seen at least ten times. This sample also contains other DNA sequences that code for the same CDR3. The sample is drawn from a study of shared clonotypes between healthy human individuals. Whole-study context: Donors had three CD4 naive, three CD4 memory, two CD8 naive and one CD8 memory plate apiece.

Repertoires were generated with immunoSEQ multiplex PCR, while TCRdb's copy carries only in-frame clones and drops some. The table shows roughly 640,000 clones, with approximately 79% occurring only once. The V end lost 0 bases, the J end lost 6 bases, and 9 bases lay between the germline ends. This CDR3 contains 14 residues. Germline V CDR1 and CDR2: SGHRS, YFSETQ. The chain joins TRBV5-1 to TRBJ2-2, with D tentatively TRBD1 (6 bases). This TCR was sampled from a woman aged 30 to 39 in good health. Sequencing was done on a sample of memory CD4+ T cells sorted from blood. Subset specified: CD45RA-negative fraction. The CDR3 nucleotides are TGCGCCAGCAGCTTGGCCACAGGGCCCGGGGAGCTGTTTTTT. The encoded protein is CASSLATGPGELFF.